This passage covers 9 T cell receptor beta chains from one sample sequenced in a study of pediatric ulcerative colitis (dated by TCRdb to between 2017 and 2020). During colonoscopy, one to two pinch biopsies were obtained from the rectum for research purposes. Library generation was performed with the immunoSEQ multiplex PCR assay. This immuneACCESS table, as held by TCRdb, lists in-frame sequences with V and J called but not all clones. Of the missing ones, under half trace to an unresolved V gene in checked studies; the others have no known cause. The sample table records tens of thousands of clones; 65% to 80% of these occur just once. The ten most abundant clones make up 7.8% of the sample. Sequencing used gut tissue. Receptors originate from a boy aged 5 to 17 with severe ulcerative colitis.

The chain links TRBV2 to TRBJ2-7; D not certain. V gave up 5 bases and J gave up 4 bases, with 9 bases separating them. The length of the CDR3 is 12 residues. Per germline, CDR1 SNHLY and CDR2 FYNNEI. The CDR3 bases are TGTGCCAGCAGTCGAAACAATTACGAGCAGTACTTC. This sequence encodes CASSRNNYEQYF.

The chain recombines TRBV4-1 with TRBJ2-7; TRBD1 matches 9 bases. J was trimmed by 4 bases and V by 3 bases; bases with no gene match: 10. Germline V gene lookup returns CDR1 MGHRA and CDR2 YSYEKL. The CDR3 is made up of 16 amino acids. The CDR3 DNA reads TGCGCCAGCAGCCACTTTTTACCGGGACAGGGATACGAGCAGTACTTC. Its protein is CASSHFLPGQGYEQYF.

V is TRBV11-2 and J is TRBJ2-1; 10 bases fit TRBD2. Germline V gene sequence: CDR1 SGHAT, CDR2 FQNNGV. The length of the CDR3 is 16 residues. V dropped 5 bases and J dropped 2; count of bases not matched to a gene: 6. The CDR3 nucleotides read TGTGCCAGCAGCCCCCTAGCGGGAGTCGCCTACAATGAGCAGTTCTTC. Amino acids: CASSPLAGVAYNEQFF.

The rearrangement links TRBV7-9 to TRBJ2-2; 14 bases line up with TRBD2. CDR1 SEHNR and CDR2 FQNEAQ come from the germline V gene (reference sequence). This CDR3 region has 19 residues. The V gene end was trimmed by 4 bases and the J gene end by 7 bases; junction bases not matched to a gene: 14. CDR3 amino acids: CASSSQKQGTSGRIGELFF. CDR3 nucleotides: TGTGCCAGCAGCTCCCAAAAGCAGGGGACTAGCGGGAGAATCGGGGAGCTGTTTTTT.

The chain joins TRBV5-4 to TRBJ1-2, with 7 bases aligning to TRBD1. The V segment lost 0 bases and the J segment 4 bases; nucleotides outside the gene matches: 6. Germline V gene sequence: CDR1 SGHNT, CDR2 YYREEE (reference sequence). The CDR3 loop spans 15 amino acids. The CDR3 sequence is CASSLGQGKSYGYTF. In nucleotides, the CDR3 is TGTGCCAGCAGCTTGGGACAGGGAAAATCCTATGGCTACACCTTC. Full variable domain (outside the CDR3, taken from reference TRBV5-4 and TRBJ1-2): ETGVTQSPTHLIKTRGQQVTLRCSSQSGHNTVSWYQQALGQGPQFIFQYYREEENGRGNFPPRFSGLQFPNYSSELNVNALELDDSALYLCASSLGQGKSYGYTFGSGTRLTVV.

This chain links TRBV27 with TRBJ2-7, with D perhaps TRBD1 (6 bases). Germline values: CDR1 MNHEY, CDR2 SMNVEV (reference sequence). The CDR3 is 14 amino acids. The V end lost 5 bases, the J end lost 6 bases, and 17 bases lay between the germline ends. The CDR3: CASSEDSSLPEQYF. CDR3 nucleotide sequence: TGTGCCAGCAGTGAGGACAGCTCCCTCCCCGAGCAGTACTTC.

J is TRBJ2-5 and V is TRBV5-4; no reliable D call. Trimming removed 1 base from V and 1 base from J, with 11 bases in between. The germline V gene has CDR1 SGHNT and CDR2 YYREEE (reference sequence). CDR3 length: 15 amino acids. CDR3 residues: CASSLSWGAQETQYF. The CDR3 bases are TGTGCCAGCAGCTTGAGTTGGGGTGCCCAAGAGACCCAGTACTTC.

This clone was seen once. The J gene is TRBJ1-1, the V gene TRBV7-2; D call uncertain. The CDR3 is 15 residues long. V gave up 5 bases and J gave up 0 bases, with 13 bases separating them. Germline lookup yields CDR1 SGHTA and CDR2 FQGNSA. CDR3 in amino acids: CASSRDPPLNTEAFF. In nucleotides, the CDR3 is TGTGCCAGCAGCCGAGACCCACCGTTGAACACTGAAGCTTTCTTT.

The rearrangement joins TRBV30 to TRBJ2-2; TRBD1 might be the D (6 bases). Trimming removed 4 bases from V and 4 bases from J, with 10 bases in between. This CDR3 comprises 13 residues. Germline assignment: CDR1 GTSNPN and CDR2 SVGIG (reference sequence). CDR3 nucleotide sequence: TGTGCCTGGAAACTACAGGGCACCGGGGAGCTGTTTTTT. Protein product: CAWKLQGTGELFF. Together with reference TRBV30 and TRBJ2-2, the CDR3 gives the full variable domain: SQTIHQWPATLVQPVGSPLSLECTVEGTSNPNLYWYRQAAGRGLQLLFYSVGIGQISSEVPQNLSASRPQDRQFILSSKKLLLSDSGFYLCAWKLQGTGELFFGEGSRLTVL.